This T cell receptor beta chain was documented in a study of cytomegalovirus exposure and HLA in healthy donors (dated by TCRdb to 2017 to 2019). Regarding the research as a whole: An earlier analysis of under 600 of the donors reported 250 to 350 Gb of sequence data and 100 million to 140 million unique TCR beta sequences from about 180 million T cells. A later genetic analysis took genome-wide SNP genotypes for about 55% of the 666 donors and used that subset as a discovery cohort. Class I and class II HLA loci were covered by the typing at four-digit resolution. Typing coverage differed by locus: A, B, C, DRB1 and DQB1 were typed in roughly 629-640 donors, DQA1 in 500 to 550, DPA1 in over 600, and DPB1 in around 440. Besides the first cohort of around 670 subjects, a separate validation cohort made up of roughly 120 different subjects was used. To predict cytomegalovirus infection status, the study combined high-throughput TCR immunosequencing, statistical association of individual TCRs with disease status, and machine learning. Using immunosequencing, the study profiled T cell repertoires from about 620 subjects and related those repertoires to cytomegalovirus serostatus. A later analysis re-analyzed previously published TCR beta repertoires from roughly 690 donors and added high-resolution HLA genotyping to study TCR occurrence patterns. Because of strong linkage in the cohort, five DR-DQ haplotypes were treated as single units for association and clustering. All discovery cohort repertoires had been generated using a single sequencing platform. Donor age, sex, ethnicity and CMV serostatus were compiled together with the repertoire data. Of the 350 to 450 genotyped donors, 65% to 90% were placed in the genetic ancestry cluster associated with self-reported Caucasian donors. Among 350 to 400 genotyped donors of the cohort, an average of about 240,000 unique TCR beta nucleotide sequences were sequenced per donor, around 20% of them non-productive. To decide whether each TCR beta V gene segment behaved as functional or pseudogenic, an earlier analysis of nearly 600 of the donors relied on high-throughput TCR beta sequencing. The later analysis used no new phenotypic data to find candidate immune exposures, relying instead on TCR beta sequences and their occurrence across donors. The study was designed to test whether signatures of past pathogen exposure could be identified by cataloging public T cell receptors. Around 300 gigabases of sequencing data and approximately 85 million unique TCR sequences were included in an early release covering about 700 HLA-typed donors. Study-wide conclusions, independent of this receptor: Immune exposure information for the cohort was limited to CMV serostatus. Compared with equally common non-associated chains, HLA-associated TCR beta chains in a later analysis were more clonally expanded and had lower generation probabilities. A few of the identified cytomegalovirus-associated TCR beta chains were confirmed in vitro to be specific for cytomegalovirus antigens. Because HLA typing was missing for some donors at each locus, association tests included only the typed subset. The authors suggested that the approach could potentially be generalized to other disease states and immunological phenotypes. In this cohort, only TCR beta chains were sequenced, and detectable features were limited by the absence of alpha or paired-chain data. In both the original and validation cohorts, the classifier was reported to diagnose cytomegalovirus status with high specificity and sensitivity. Roughly uniform sequencing depth across donors was assumed in presence/absence analyses, although this assumption may not hold. In a later genetic analysis, fewer N-insertions in productive TCRs were reported among donors in an Asian-associated ancestry cluster than the approximately 670-donor mean. In an earlier analysis of approximately 600 of the donors, most TCR beta V segments were observed in productive rearrangements about 87% or about 30% of the time, broadly matching IMGT annotations. Some IMGT-functional V segments, including TRBV6-2 and TRBV6-3, could not be told apart with the 87-base-pair reads, so those segments were excluded. Because counts were too low, about 18 rarely observed V segments, including chromosome 9 orphons, were left out of the earlier analysis of 587 of the donors. The study gave a list of about 160 TCR beta chains associated with cytomegalovirus. A later genetic analysis associated a missense DCLRE1C variant with V-gene and J-gene trimming of TCR beta chains, and an independent cohort replicated the association. Assigning TCR associations to individual alleles was difficult when HLA alleles, especially DR and DQ, strongly co-occurred. Several of the top co-occurrence clusters appeared to be linked to parvovirus B19, influenza, CMV and Epstein-Barr virus, according to a later analysis. Most TCR sequences were observed very rarely across donors, whereas some public TCRs were present in many individuals. At a false discovery rate of 0.05, a later analysis linked roughly 17,000 TCR beta sequences to specific HLA alleles. Correlated functional status among segregating V segments might be attributable to linkage disequilibrium, but an unknown experimental factor could not be ruled out. A further reported finding was that TCR beta sequences accurately predicted the HLA-A and HLA-B alleles for most subjects in the first cohort. In a later analysis, most CMV-associated TCR beta chains were found to appear HLA-restricted, with HLA associations seemingly driven largely by CMV exposure. A group of highly shared sequence variants was considered likely to be a technical artifact of the sequencing pipeline. According to a later analysis, TCR association rates differed among HLA loci, with DRB1 alleles showing the most associated TCRs and HLA-C alleles showing the fewest.

The cohort consisted of 650 to 700 healthy bone marrow donors. All cohort members were sampled while nominally healthy, although unrecorded immune exposures were likely present. The donor tested CMV seronegative, placing the donor among the 300 to 450 seronegative members of the cohort. Each donor provided a peripheral blood sample, and peripheral blood mononuclear cells were used for TCR beta sequencing. The Qiagen DNeasy Blood Extraction Kit was used to extract genomic DNA from the blood cell samples. Library prep was done by the immunoSEQ multiplex PCR assay. For the multiplex PCR, a mixture combining 60 forward primers for TCR Vbeta segments and 13 reverse primers for TCR Jbeta segments was used. The CDR3 region of rearranged TCR beta genes was amplified from genomic DNA with a multiplex PCR assay. Amplified TCR beta libraries were sequenced as 87-base-pair reads on the Illumina HiSeq System. The source study handled its data this way. In a later analysis, roughly 80 million unique TCR beta chains were counted across the 690 or so repertoires, and about 10 million of these chains were shared by at least two donors. To remove PCR and sequencing errors, raw reads were error-corrected and collapsed into unique sequences using a nearest-neighbor algorithm that merged closely related sequences. To assign V, D and J gene segments, CDR3 sequences were aligned to IMGT reference sequences. Each retained sequence needed at least a six-nucleotide match to both a V gene segment and a J gene segment. A rearrangement counted as productive if the CDR3 had no stop codons and remained in frame with V and J, and every other rearrangement counted as non-productive. CDR3 was defined by IMGT convention, running from the second conserved V-encoded cysteine to the conserved J-encoded phenylalanine. The earlier analysis of about 640 of the donors excluded any sequence lacking an unambiguous match to a single V gene segment. In an earlier analysis of some 590 of the donors, a V segment was called functional when productive rearrangements were above 56.7%, and segregating when the standard deviation between donors exceeded 5%. To diagnose cytomegalovirus status from the catalog of TCR beta chain sequences, a statistical classification framework was built. In a later analysis, TCR nucleotide sequences were compared against IMGT/GENE-DB human TR gene sequences so that V and J genes could be assigned. A later analysis assigned CDR3 sequences and most-parsimonious VDJ recombination scenarios with the TCRdist pipeline. In a later analysis, each TCR beta chain was defined by its CDR3 amino acid sequence together with its V-gene family, and reads lacking a unique V-gene family were excluded. As a way to deal with suspected cross-contamination and a sequencing artifact, a later analysis dropped hundreds of nucleotide sequences that were highly shared and had low generation probability. In a later analysis, a clonal expansion index for each public chain was calculated from normalized within-repertoire ranks of inferred template counts. In a later analysis, generation probabilities were computed with a VDJ recombination model fitted to out-of-frame rearrangements, and the resulting probabilities were checked against IGoR. Hypergeometric tests were used in a later analysis to score TCR-TCR, TCR-HLA and TCR-CMV co-occurrence, with a repertoire-size bias correction applied to the TCR pairs. To estimate false discovery rates, a later analysis permuted the HLA or CMV assignments 20 times. In a later analysis, co-occurring TCRs were grouped using DBSCAN, and TCRdist sequence similarity was added for clustering within HLA-allele-positive subsets. Repertoires with fewer than 30,000 or more than 120,000 public chains were left out of co-occurrence clustering, as were about five repertoires with anomalous nucleotide sharing. Entries here come from immuneACCESS through TCRdb and include only in-frame sequences with V and J called. Some clones fail to appear in such tables; in the studies checked, an unresolved V gene covers under half of the shortfall, and the cause of the remainder is unknown. The V and J calls and the clone size are those of that table, but D and trimming were determined from the DNA. In this sample the table shows 100,000 to 150,000 clones, 60% to 85% of which occur a single time. The ten largest clones capture 1.5% of the sample.

V is trimmed back by 7 bases and J by 8 bases, and the junction contains 11 bases that no gene match accounts for. The CDR3 covers 14 residues, taking in both the cysteine and the phenylalanine. Of all the DNA, just the CDR3 is kept, 42 bases in frame from base 1. CDR1 and CDR2, looked up from the germline V gene (reference sequence), are LNHNV and YYDKDF. About this clone: Its antigen target is currently unknown. Base qualities were left out, and no much larger clone turns up one base away.

The chain couples TRBV15 to TRBJ2-1, and TRBD1 aligns with 7 junction nucleotides. Source material: PBMCs. The TCR comes from a young woman in good health and CMV-seronegative. CDR3 protein: CATNLDRASDEQFF. DNA sequence: TGTGCCACCAATCTTGACAGGGCGAGCGATGAGCAGTTCTTC.